One and the same sample provided the 5 T cell receptor beta chains below, sequenced in a study of blood T cell repertoires in COVID-19. Sequencing was performed with immunoSEQ multiplex PCR; in TCRdb, only in-frame clones are kept and a portion is missing. This sample has roughly 330,000 clones, with roughly nine tenths found just once. The source material was PBMCs or T cells enriched from blood (not recorded which). All receptors come from a woman in her twenties or thirties who had recovered from COVID-19.

The V call is TRBV18, the J call TRBJ1-1, with a weak D call TRBD1 (5 bases). The CDR3 length is 15 residues. The germline V gene has CDR1 KGHSH and CDR2 LQKENI. Trimming took 2 bases from V and 2 from J, leaving 12 bases between them. The CDR3 bases are TGTGCCAGCTCACCAATGCAGGGAGGCAACACTGAAGCTTTCTTT. Its translation is CASSPMQGGNTEAFF.

CDR3 sequence (DNA): TGTGCCAGCTATTCAACGGGTTTTTTCGGCTACACCTTC. Translation: CASYSTGFFGYTF. The chain uses TRBV12-3 or TRBV12-4 and TRBJ1-2; D is ambiguous. CDR3 length equals 13 residues. V was shortened by 8 bases and J by 8 bases, with 18 bases between the two germline ends.

The chain combines TRBV7-2 with TRBJ1-1; 7 positions match TRBD1. The CDR3 totals 15 residues. Per the germline V gene, CDR1 is SGHTA and CDR2 is FQGNSA. With 2 bases clipped from V and 1 base from J, the junction kept 4 bases outside the gene matches. CDR3 in DNA: TGTGCCAGCAGCTTATCGGGACAGTCGAACACTGAAGCTTTCTTT. This sequence encodes CASSLSGQSNTEAFF.

Of note for this clone: Other DNA sequences in this sample translate to the same CDR3. V is TRBV7-9 and J is TRBJ2-5; D possibly corresponds to TRBD2 (7 bases). The V gene lost 0 bases and the J gene lost 5 bases, with 10 bases spanning the gap. The CDR3 loop spans 14 amino acids. Looked up from germline, CDR1 is SEHNR and CDR2 is FQNEAQ (reference sequence). The CDR3 here is CASSLAGGRETQYF. The DNA of the CDR3 is TGTGCCAGCAGCTTAGCGGGGGGGCGGGAGACCCAGTACTTC.

The chain uses TRBV19 and TRBJ1-1; no definite D call. This CDR3 spans 12 amino acids. Per germline, CDR1 LNHDA and CDR2 SQIVND (reference sequence). The V gene lost 2 bases and the J gene lost 3 bases, with 4 bases spanning the gap. CDR3 DNA sequence: TGTGCCAGTAGTATATCGGACACTGAAGCTTTCTTT. It encodes CASSISDTEAFF.